This entry is about one T cell receptor beta chain. This entry belongs to a study of technical replicates of blood from several donors. The V gene end was trimmed by 6 bases and the J gene end by 9 bases; junction bases not matched to a gene: 12. Germline CDR1 is LGHNA and CDR2 is YSLEER. The CDR3 is 15 amino acids. Here immunoSEQ multiplex PCR was the method, and the copy in TCRdb shows in-frame clones only, minus some. Counted here are about 73,000 clones, 90% occurring once; the ten biggest clones make up 4.7%. The chain joins TRBV4-3 to TRBJ2-2, with TRBD2 identical over 8 bases. The sequencing input was PBMCs. The TCR was taken from a human donor in good health. Some clones in this sample may be carry-over from other donors' samples. CDR3 nucleotide sequence: TGCGCCAGCAGTATTGGTTTTAGCGGGACATGGGAGCTGTTTTTT. It specifies CASSIGFSGTWELFF.